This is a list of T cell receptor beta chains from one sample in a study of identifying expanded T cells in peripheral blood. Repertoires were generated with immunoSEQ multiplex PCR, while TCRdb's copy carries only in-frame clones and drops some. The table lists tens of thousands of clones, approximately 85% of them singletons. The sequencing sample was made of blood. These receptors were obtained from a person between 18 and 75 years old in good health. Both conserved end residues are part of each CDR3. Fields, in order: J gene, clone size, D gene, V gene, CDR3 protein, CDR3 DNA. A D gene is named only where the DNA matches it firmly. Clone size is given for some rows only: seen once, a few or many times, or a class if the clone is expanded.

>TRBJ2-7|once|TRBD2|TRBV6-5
CASSYSGTSGTYEQYF
TGTGCCAGCAGTTACTCCGGGACTAGCGGTACCTACGAGCAGTACTTC
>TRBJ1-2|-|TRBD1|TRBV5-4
CASSPGQVSYGYTF
TGTGCCAGCAGCCCAGGACAGGTATCCTATGGCTACACCTTC
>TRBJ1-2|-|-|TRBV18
CASSPSPTGQRGYTF
TGTGCCAGCTCACCCTCACCCACAGGGCAACGGGGCTACACCTTC
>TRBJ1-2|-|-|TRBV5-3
CARSWKGNYGYTF
TGTGCCAGAAGCTGGAAGGGAAACTATGGCTACACCTTC
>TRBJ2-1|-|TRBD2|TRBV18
CASSPGTPTSGRIVNEQFF
TGTGCCAGCTCACCAGGGACACCGACTAGCGGGAGGATCGTCAATGAGCAGTTCTTC
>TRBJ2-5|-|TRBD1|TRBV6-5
CASRRGQGGGLSYF
TGTGCCAGCAGACGAGGACAGGGGGGCGGTTTATCGTACTTC
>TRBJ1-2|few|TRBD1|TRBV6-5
CASRDRGTDGYTF
TGTGCCAGCAGGGACAGGGGCACCGATGGCTACACCTTC
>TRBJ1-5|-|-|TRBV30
CAWSLQLSNQPQHF
TGTGCCTGGAGTCTCCAGCTTAGCAATCAGCCCCAGCATTTT
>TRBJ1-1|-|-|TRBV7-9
CASSLASGTEAFF
TGTGCCAGCAGCTTAGCGAGTGGCACTGAAGCTTTCTTT
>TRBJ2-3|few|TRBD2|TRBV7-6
CASSSSGGANTQYF
TGTGCCAGCAGCTCGAGCGGGGGGGCGAATACGCAGTATTTT
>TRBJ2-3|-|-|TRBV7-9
CASSFAGPATDTQYF
TGTGCCAGCAGCTTTGCAGGGCCGGCCACAGATACGCAGTATTTT
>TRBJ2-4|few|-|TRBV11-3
CASSLGLAAKNIQYF
TGTGCCAGCAGCTTAGGGCTAGCGGCCAAAAACATTCAGTACTTC
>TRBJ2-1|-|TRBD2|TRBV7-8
CASSPDGGRGEQFF
TGTGCCAGCAGCCCGGATGGGGGGAGGGGTGAGCAGTTCTTC
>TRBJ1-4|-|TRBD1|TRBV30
CAWSPGTGAIRLFF
TGTGCCTGGAGTCCCGGGACAGGGGCGATTAGACTGTTTTTT